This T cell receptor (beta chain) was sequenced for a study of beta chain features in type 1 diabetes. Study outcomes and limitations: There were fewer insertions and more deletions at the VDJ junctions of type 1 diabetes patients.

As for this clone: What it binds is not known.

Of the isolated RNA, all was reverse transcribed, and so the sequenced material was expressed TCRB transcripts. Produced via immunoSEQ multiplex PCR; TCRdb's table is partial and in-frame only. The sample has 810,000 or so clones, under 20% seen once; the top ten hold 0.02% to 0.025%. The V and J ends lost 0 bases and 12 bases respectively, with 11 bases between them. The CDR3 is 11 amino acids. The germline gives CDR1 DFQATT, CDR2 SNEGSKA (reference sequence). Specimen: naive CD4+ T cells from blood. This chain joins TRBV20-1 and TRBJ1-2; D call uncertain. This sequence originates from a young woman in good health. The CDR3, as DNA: TGCAGTGCTAGAGAAAGGGTTCACCACACCTTC. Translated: CSARERVHHTF.